Listed here are 3 T cell receptor beta chains from one sample, sequenced in a study of T-cell reconstitution after alpha-beta-depleted transplantation in children. Researchers prepared the TCRbeta library using unique molecular identifiers, the study reports. TCRdb re-called the PCR reads with MiXCR, one entry per CDR3 protein. Here the sample spans around 490,000 distinct CDR3 sequences, about an eighth being singletons. This material consisted of PBMCs, mostly from graft donor cells, taken 180 days after TCRalphabeta/CD19-depleted stem cell transplant. These receptors were obtained from a female patient under 10 years old who had a stem cell transplant for aplastic anemia, so the T cells may come from the graft donor.

The chain recombines TRBV7-8 with TRBJ2-3, with 11 bases that match TRBD2. J was trimmed by 4 bases and V by 3 bases; bases with no gene match: 3. Germline CDR1 is SGHVS and CDR2 is FQNEAQ. The CDR3 consists of 15 residues. The chain's CDR3 is CASSFSGRAADTQYF. In nucleotides, the CDR3 is TGTGCCAGCAGCTTTAGCGGGAGGGCCGCAGATACGCAGTATTTT.

The chain uses TRBV20-1 and TRBJ2-1, with D possibly being TRBD1 (6 bases). The CDR3 consists of 17 residues. V was shortened by 4 bases and J by 1 base, with 20 bases between the two germline ends. Germline assignment: CDR1 DFQATT and CDR2 SNEGSKA (reference sequence). Written as DNA, the CDR3 is TGCAGTGCTAACTACTTAGGGGGAGTAGGGTCCTACAATGAGCAGTTCTTC. Its protein is CSANYLGGVGSYNEQFF.

This chain uses TRBV29-1 with TRBJ2-3; no definite D call. V lost 4 bases and J 2 bases, leaving 7 bases between the germline ends. The CDR3 is 12 residues long. Germline V lookup: CDR1 SQVTM, CDR2 ANQGSEA. In nucleotides, the CDR3 is TGCAGCGTTGGTAGCAACACAGATACGCAGTATTTT. It codes for CSVGSNTDTQYF.